This T cell receptor (beta chain) was documented in a study of blood T cell repertoires in COVID-19. Study-level background: COVID-19 samples, acute and convalescent, were from the United States, Italy and Spain.

Researchers sorted participants into cohorts using their self-reported clinical history. Either two negative PCRs, clearance, or symptom resolution qualified Cohort 3 donors as recovered. In the source study's methods: Estimates of nucleated cell counts were drawn from the amplification of reference gene primers. Produced via immunoSEQ multiplex PCR; TCRdb's table is partial and in-frame only. Clonal size and the V and J genes are those of that table, whereas D and trimming came from the DNA. The data contain 110,000 to 150,000 clones, more than 75% of them seen just once; the ten biggest clones take up over 5%. Trimming removed 6 bases at V and 1 base at J, with 15 bases between. The CDR3 extends over 15 amino acids. Germline loops: CDR1 MNHEY, CDR2 SMNVEV (reference sequence).

Specimen: PBMCs or T cells enriched from blood (not recorded which). This clonotype was sampled from a woman aged 45-65 years who had recovered from COVID-19. This chain uses TRBV27 with TRBJ1-1; TRBD1 is a possible D gene (6 bases). The DNA of the CDR3 is TGTGCCAGCAGGGAAAACAGGGTAGGGAACACTGAAGCTTTCTTT. Its translation: CASRENRVGNTEAFF.